This passage covers 27 T cell receptor beta chains from one sample sequenced in a study of blood T cells in healthy people across ages. The use of a sample-barcoded 5' primer and a J-beta primer mix characterized a second PCR of 7 to 11 cycles. TCRdb re-derived calls from the 5' RACE reads in MiXCR, one entry per CDR3 protein. The table lists 1.5 million to 2 million distinct CDR3 sequences, roughly 52% of them singletons. The sequenced material came from blood. Source of these receptors: a woman aged 40 to 55 in good health.

This chain's CDR3 is CASSQDRGRAGDQPQHF. CDR3 coding DNA: TGTGCCAGCAGCCAAGATCGAGGGAGGGCGGGGGATCAGCCCCAGCATTTT. This chain joins TRBV3-1 and TRBJ1-5; D might be TRBD1 (5 bases). This CDR3 has 17 residues. Germline V gives CDR1 LGHDT, CDR2 YNNKEL (reference sequence). Trimming stripped 0 bases from V and 5 bases from J, with 17 bases between.

The chain employs TRBV4-2 and TRBJ2-1; TRBD1 agrees at 7 bases. The CDR3 has 15 residues. J lost 9 bases, V lost 2 bases, and 10 bases had no gene match. Germline V gives CDR1 LGHNA, CDR2 YNFKEQ. For the CDR3, the DNA is TGTGCCAGCAGCCAAACTGACAGGGAAGGTAGTGAGCAGTTCTTC. Translating it yields CASSQTDREGSEQFF.

The chain is built from TRBV12-3 or TRBV12-4 and TRBJ1-5; perhaps TRBD1 as D (6 bases). V dropped 5 bases and J dropped 4 bases, with 15 bases sitting between them. The CDR3 sequence is 15 residues long. This CDR3 is CASSQPGTPNQPQHF. In nucleotides, the CDR3 is TGTGCCAGCAGTCAACCTGGGACACCGAATCAGCCCCAGCATTTT.

The V call is TRBV28, the J call TRBJ2-3; 7 bases map to TRBD2. Germline V gives CDR1 MDHEN, CDR2 SYDVKM. CDR3 length equals 14 residues. The V gene end was trimmed by 8 bases and the J gene end by 3 bases; junction bases not matched to a gene: 8. In nucleotides, the CDR3 is TGTGCCAGCCGAGCGCGGGGGAGGACAGATACGCAGTATTTT. Encoded protein: CASRARGRTDTQYF.

This clonotype was detected once. This chain connects TRBV20-1 to TRBJ2-1; TRBD1 agrees at 9 bases. The CDR3 sequence is 13 residues long. V trimming: 6 bases; J trimming: 7 bases; junction bases outside the gene matches: 7. CDR1 DFQATT and CDR2 SNEGSKA come from the germline V gene (reference sequence). This chain's CDR3 is CSAERTGVNEQFF. The CDR3 DNA sequence: TGCAGTGCGGAGAGGACAGGGGTGAATGAGCAGTTCTTC.

There are a few counts of this clonotype. The chain is built from TRBV7-8 and TRBJ1-4; 7 bases line up with TRBD1. Trimming cost V 2 bases and J 4 bases; bases outside gene matches: 4. The CDR3 totals 15 residues. The germline gives CDR1 SGHVS, CDR2 FQNEAQ. For the CDR3, the DNA is TGTGCCAGCAGCTTAACCGGGACAGATAATGAAAAACTGTTTTTT. This codes for CASSLTGTDNEKLFF.

The chain links TRBV20-1 to TRBJ1-1; no clear D gene. This CDR3 contains 13 residues. Germline loops: CDR1 DFQATT, CDR2 SNEGSKA (reference sequence). V was trimmed by 6 bases and J by 1 base, leaving 12 bases between them. The CDR3: CSARTIKNTEAFF. For the CDR3, the DNA is TGCAGTGCCAGGACGATTAAGAACACTGAAGCTTTCTTT.

This chain uses TRBV6-5 with TRBJ2-7; 13 bases are shared with TRBD2. The CDR3 is made up of 17 amino acids. Germline CDR1 and CDR2: MNHEY and SVGAGI. Trimming took 1 base from V and 6 from J; bases not matched to a gene: 9. The CDR3 sequence is CASSYFGLAGDQAEQYF. DNA of the CDR3: TGTGCCAGCAGTTACTTCGGACTAGCGGGGGATCAGGCCGAGCAGTACTTC.

J is TRBJ2-5 and V is TRBV7-2, with 9 bases fitting TRBD2. The CDR3 runs to 19 residues. In germline, CDR1 is SGHTA, CDR2 FQGNSA. After removal of 5 bases from V and 1 base from J, the junction contained 17 bases not matched to a gene. This CDR3 reads CASSPRGAGGRPSQETQYF. The CDR3 DNA reads as TGTGCCAGCAGCCCTAGGGGAGCGGGGGGTCGTCCCTCCCAAGAGACCCAGTACTTC.

The J gene is TRBJ2-3, the V gene TRBV24-1; no clear D. CDR1 and CDR2 from the germline V gene are KGHDR and SFDVKD. Between the trimmed V and J ends, which lost 3 bases and 0 bases, there was a span of 3 bases. The CDR3 length is 13 residues. Here the CDR3 reads CATSDDSTDTQYF. For the CDR3, the DNA is TGTGCCACCAGTGATGACAGCACAGATACGCAGTATTTT.

The V and J genes are TRBV4-3 and TRBJ2-1, with D maybe TRBD1 (5 bases). The V end lost 3 bases, the J end lost 9 bases, and 9 bases lay between the germline ends. The CDR3 runs to 12 residues. Germline V lookup: CDR1 LGHNA, CDR2 YSLEER. This CDR3 is CASSHSDSEQFF. CDR3 in DNA: TGCGCCAGCAGCCATTCAGACAGTGAGCAGTTCTTC.

CDR3 residues: CSARDHRVHYGYTF. CDR3 coding DNA: TGCAGTGCTAGAGATCACAGGGTGCACTATGGCTACACCTTC. The chain carries TRBV20-1 and TRBJ1-2, with TRBD1 as a possible D gene (6 bases). The CDR3 totals 14 residues. The V and J ends lost 0 bases and 3 bases respectively, with 11 bases between them. Germline values: CDR1 DFQATT, CDR2 SNEGSKA (reference sequence).

The V gene is TRBV14, the J gene TRBJ2-7; D possibly uses TRBD1 or TRBD2 (5 bases each). Near its end, the DNA agrees better with TRBJ2-4, so the J call may be wrong. CDR3 length equals 16 residues. Germline-derived CDR1 and CDR2 are SGHDN and FVKESK. The CDR3 spells CASSQGLGVSKNIQYF. CDR3 nucleotide sequence: TGTGCCAGCAGCCAAGGACTGGGGGTGAGCAAAAACATTCAGTACTTC.

This clonotype has ten or more counts. The chain recombines TRBV27 with TRBJ2-5; D gene ambiguous. The germline gives CDR1 MNHEY, CDR2 SMNVEV (reference sequence). The CDR3 spans 12 residues. Trimming removed 4 bases from V and 5 bases from J, with 8 bases in between. CDR3 DNA: TGTGCCAGCAGTTCTCATGGGGAGACCCAGTACTTC. This encodes CASSSHGETQYF.

The chain has TRBV18 and TRBJ2-7; 9 bases are a match to TRBD2. The CDR3 is made up of 13 amino acids. Germline V lookup: CDR1 KGHSH, CDR2 LQKENI. Trimming removed 3 bases from V and 7 bases from J; junction bases left unmatched: 4. This chain's CDR3 is CASSPSLAGEQYF. In DNA form, the CDR3 reads TGTGCCAGCTCACCTTCACTAGCGGGTGAGCAGTACTTC.

The chain links TRBV5-5 to TRBJ2-7, with D perhaps matching TRBD1 or TRBD2 (6 bases each). Matching the DNA end better, TRBJ2-5 makes the J call doubtful. The CDR3 sequence is 14 residues long. Germline V gene data show CDR1 as SGHKS and CDR2 as YYEKEE (reference sequence). The CDR3 nucleotides are TGTGCCAGCAGCTTGTTGTTGGGGGGCGGGACCCAGTACTTC. Encoded protein: CASSLLLGGGTQYF.

This clonotype was detected only a few times. The V call is TRBV24-1, the J call TRBJ2-3; D is uncertain. Germline values: CDR1 KGHDR, CDR2 SFDVKD. The CDR3 is 13 amino acids. V dropped 3 bases and J dropped 1 base, with 4 bases sitting between them. The CDR3 bases are TGTGCCACCAGTGATGCGGGCACAGATACGCAGTATTTT. It encodes CATSDAGTDTQYF.

V gene TRBV28 combines with J gene TRBJ1-5; tentatively, D is TRBD1 (5 bases). The germline V gene encodes CDR1 MDHEN and CDR2 SYDVKM. CDR3 size: 16 residues. Trimming cost V 5 bases and J 0 bases, with 14 bases left between them. This chain's CDR3 is CASSLYGRGSNQPQHF. The CDR3 DNA reads TGTGCCAGCAGTCTATATGGGAGGGGTAGCAATCAGCCCCAGCATTTT.

In the case of this clonotype: A read error may produce the germline difference seen at one junction end. The chain joins TRBV20-1 to TRBJ2-1, with 8 bases lining up with TRBD2. CDR1 is DFQATT and CDR2 is SNEGSKA in the germline V gene (reference sequence). The length of the CDR3 is 13 residues. CDR3 in amino acids: CSATAGGFFERFF. The CDR3 DNA is TGCAGTGCTACTGCGGGGGGTTTCTTTGAGCGGTTCTTC.

The chain links TRBV28 to TRBJ2-7; 8 positions match TRBD2. V shed 7 bases and J 3 bases; nucleotides not matched to a gene: 11. The CDR3 is 15 amino acids. Germline CDR1 and CDR2: MDHEN and SYDVKM. This chain's CDR3 is CASNGGAVKIYEQYF. The CDR3 DNA sequence: TGTGCCAGCAACGGGGGGGCCGTCAAAATCTACGAGCAGTACTTC.

The V gene is TRBV5-6, the J gene TRBJ2-3; 7 bases map to TRBD1. The CDR3 has 16 residues. After removal of 1 base from V and 4 bases from J, the junction contained 9 bases not matched to a gene. Germline values: CDR1 SGHDT, CDR2 YYEEEE. The CDR3 bases are TGTGCCAGCAGCTTGTTTTTTGAGGGGGCGGCAGATACGCAGTATTTT. It yields the protein CASSLFFEGAADTQYF.

This chain uses TRBV14 with TRBJ2-7; perhaps TRBD1 as D (5 bases). V was cut by 0 bases and J by 7 bases, with 28 bases left in between. This CDR3 region has 19 residues. Germline V gene data show CDR1 as SGHDN and CDR2 as FVKESK. CDR3 sequence (DNA): TGTGCCAGCAGCCAAGATATAGGGGAACAGGCCGGCGCTCTAGGAGAGCAGTACTTC. It codes for CASSQDIGEQAGALGEQYF.

The chain carries TRBV11-2 and TRBJ2-1, with a tentative D call TRBD2 (7 bases). In germline, CDR1 is SGHAT, CDR2 FQNNGV. The CDR3 spans 16 residues. Trimming left V 5 bases short and J 8 bases short, with 22 bases between. The CDR3 DNA sequence: TGTGCCAGCAGCGACCGAGACAGCGGAGGGGGGGATGAGCAGTTCTTC. Translating gives CASSDRDSGGGDEQFF.

The rearrangement joins TRBV5-6 to TRBJ2-5, with D perhaps TRBD1 or TRBD2 (5 bases each). The CDR3 spans 16 residues. Germline CDR1 is SGHDT and CDR2 is YYEEEE. The V end lost 4 bases, the J end lost 2 bases, and 18 bases lay between the germline ends. The CDR3 nucleotides read TGTGCCAGCAGCCTCAACCTCGGGACGGGTCAAGAGACCCAGTACTTC. It specifies CASSLNLGTGQETQYF.

This clonotype was detected only a few times. The chain joins TRBV7-9 to TRBJ2-1; D possibly corresponds to TRBD1 (7 bases). CDR1 is SEHNR and CDR2 is FQNEAQ in the germline V gene (reference sequence). The CDR3 extends over 19 amino acids. V dropped 5 bases and J dropped 4 bases, with 27 bases sitting between them. CDR3 amino acids: CASSPTSRGGGAPYNEQFF. The CDR3 nucleotides read TGTGCCAGCAGCCCCACCTCCCGAGGGGGCGGGGCGCCATACAATGAGCAGTTCTTC. Looking up the rest from reference TRBV7-9 and TRBJ2-1 gives the full variable domain: DTGVSQNPRHKITKRGQNVTFRCDPISEHNRLYWYRQTLGQGPEFLTYFQNEAQLEKSRLLSDRFSAERPKGSFSTLEIQRTEQGDSAMYLCASSPTSRGGGAPYNEQFFGPGTRLTVL.

The rearrangement links TRBV29-1 to TRBJ1-2; weak D call: TRBD1 (5 bases). Trimming cost V 5 bases and J 5 bases, with 12 bases left between them. In germline, CDR1 is SQVTM, CDR2 ANQGSEA. This CDR3 region has 12 residues. Here the CDR3 reads CSVPQGSYGYTF. Written as DNA, the CDR3 is TGCAGCGTTCCTCAGGGAAGTTATGGCTACACCTTC.

The V and J genes are TRBV29-1 and TRBJ2-1, with D tentatively TRBD1 or TRBD2 (5 bases each). Germline values: CDR1 SQVTM, CDR2 ANQGSEA. The length of the CDR3 is 16 residues. Trimming stripped 6 bases from V and 4 bases from J, with 22 bases between. In nucleotides, the CDR3 is TGCAGCGTGCCCAATTCGGGGCTAGCTTCGTACAATGAGCAGTTCTTC. It yields the protein CSVPNSGLASYNEQFF.